The source of this T cell receptor (beta chain) is a study of T cell responses to AZD1222 COVID-19 vaccine. General study findings and limits: Donors skewed white British and female; clonal diversity was possibly underestimated. Spike as a whole was targeted by vaccine-associated CD4 TCRs, dominant at 160-218 and 743-854. Researchers took repertoire samples only after the peak T cell response had come.

Profiling relied on immunoSEQ multiplex PCR, and the TCRdb table lists in-frame clones only, not all of them. In the table there are around 20,000 clones, almost 85% of which are singletons. As for this clone: The antigen is undetermined.

V shed 4 bases, J shed 0 bases, and the junction held 11 bases outside the gene matches. This CDR3 has 19 residues. Germline CDR1 and CDR2: MGHRA and YSYEKL. This clonotype was sampled from an adult who received the AZD1222 COVID-19 vaccine. Source: peripheral blood, taken 28 days after the second AZD1222 dose. The chain couples TRBV4-1 to TRBJ1-3; TRBD1 matches 11 bases. CDR3 DNA: TGCGCCAGCAGCCCAGGGACAGGGGGGGAGGGCGCCTCTGGAAACACCATATATTTT. It encodes CASSPGTGGEGASGNTIYF.